This T cell receptor beta chain was found in a study of neurological immune-mediated disorders. Study-level points and caveats: Clinical features showed no association with the multiple sclerosis repertoire cluster, and MRI features showed none either.

Germline loops: CDR1 DFQATT, CDR2 SNEGSKA (reference sequence). The CDR3 consists of 15 residues. V dropped 5 bases and J dropped 4 bases, with 20 bases sitting between them. The cDNA was synthesized by 5'RACE incorporating 10-nucleotide random UMIs. Via MiXCR, TCRdb re-called the 5' RACE reads, giving one row per CDR3 protein. The sample has about 52,000 distinct CDR3 sequences, less than 4% seen once. In the case of this clonotype: Its specificity is not known.

Unsorted libraries used 2 million PBMCs kept at -80 degrees C. This chain connects TRBV20-1 to TRBJ1-1; D is perhaps TRBD1 (5 bases). This receptor was taken from a man aged 55 to 70 with multiple sclerosis. Specimen: PBMCs. The CDR3, as DNA: TGCAGTGCTCTCCAGTGGGGGGAGGCTAGCACTGAAGCTTTCTTT. Translating gives CSALQWGEASTEAFF.